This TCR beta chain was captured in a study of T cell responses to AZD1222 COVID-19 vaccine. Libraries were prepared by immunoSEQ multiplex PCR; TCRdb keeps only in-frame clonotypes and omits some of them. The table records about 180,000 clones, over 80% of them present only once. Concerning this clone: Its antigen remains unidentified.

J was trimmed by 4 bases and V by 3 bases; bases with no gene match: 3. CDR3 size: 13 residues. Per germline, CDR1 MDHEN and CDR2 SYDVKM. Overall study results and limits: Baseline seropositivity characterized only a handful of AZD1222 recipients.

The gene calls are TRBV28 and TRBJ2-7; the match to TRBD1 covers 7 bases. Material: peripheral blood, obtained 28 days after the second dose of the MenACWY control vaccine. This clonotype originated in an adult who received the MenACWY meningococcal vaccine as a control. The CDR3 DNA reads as TGTGCCAGCAGTTTCGGACAGGATTACGAGCAGTACTTC. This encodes CASSFGQDYEQYF.